The clone carrying this TCR beta chain showed up just a few times. Its specificity is not known. The study used a library that attached unique molecular identifiers to individual cDNA molecules. In the original analysis: From roughly 23,000 to 640,000 TCRs were found per sample, with a median of around 96,000. Using its own MiXCR run on the RACE reads, TCRdb lists one record per CDR3 protein. The V and J calls were determined by TCRdb, not by the authors. Of some 31,000 distinct CDR3 sequences in the sample, 5.5% were seen once. This sample's time point: healthy volunteer bleed at 6 weeks. The authors' total RNA extraction used unfractionated whole blood. The sample is drawn from a study of human T cells and chemical hapten exposure. Study background: Yields of TCR per sample differed, chiefly owing to small differences in pooled library volume.

Study results and limitations: Among TCRs, those above 1 in 1000 frequency were unaffected by DPC sensitization.

This clonotype was sampled from a human donor in good health. Some clones in this sample may be carry-over from other donors' samples. The sequencing sample was made of whole blood.

The CDR3 nucleotides read TGCAGCGTTGGCGCAGGGACGGGTGTGGGGACTGAAGCTTTCTTT. This codes for CSVGAGTGVGTEAFF. The rearrangement joins TRBV29-1 to TRBJ1-1, with D tentatively TRBD1 (5 bases). Germline V gene data show CDR1 as SQVTM and CDR2 as ANQGSEA. This CDR3 spans 15 amino acids. The germline V and J ends were trimmed by 4 bases and 5 bases, with 20 bases remaining between them.